The rows below give T cell receptor beta chains drawn from one sample of a study of technical replicates of blood from four donors. Data came from immunoSEQ multiplex PCR; TCRdb stores just in-frame clones and leaves some out. The table has some 71,000 clones, approximately 97% seen once. Sequenced sample: T cells isolated from PBMCs. The receptors originated from a human donor in good health. Both conserved end residues are part of each CDR3. A D gene is named only where the DNA matches it firmly. The size field is filled for only some rows; it gives once, few, many or a size class.

TRBV19	.	TRBJ2-2	.	TGTGCCAGTATCCCGCCGGGGTTGAACACCGGGGAGCTGTTTTTT	CASIPPGLNTGELFF
TRBV19	.	TRBJ2-1	.	TGTGCCAGTAGTATAGAATCCCAGCGGCCCAACAATGAGCAGTTCTTC	CASSIESQRPNNEQFF
TRBV6-1	TRBD1	TRBJ1-1	.	TGTGCCAGCATCAGGGGGGCCACTGAAGCTTTCTTT	CASIRGATEAFF
TRBV7-6	TRBD1	TRBJ2-2	.	TGTGCCAGCAGCTTAGCCGGGACAGGGTATAACGGGGAGCTGTTTTTT	CASSLAGTGYNGELFF
TRBV2	.	TRBJ1-1	.	TGTGCCAGGCCCCAAGGACAGATCTCGGACACTGAAGCTTTCTTT	CARPQGQISDTEAFF
TRBV5-6	.	TRBJ1-1	.	TGTGCCAGCAGCCTCTACACTGAAGCTTTCTTT	CASSLYTEAFF
TRBV18	.	TRBJ2-7	.	TGTGCCAGCTCCCCGAGCAGGGACTCCTACGAGCAGTACTTC	CASSPSRDSYEQYF
TRBV6-1	TRBD1	TRBJ2-2	.	TGTGCCAGCAGTGTTGAGACAGGGTACACCGGGGAGCTGTTTTTT	CASSVETGYTGELFF
TRBV19	TRBD1	TRBJ2-7	.	TGTGCCAGTAGTATGCTCGGACAGGACGTCTCCTACGAGCAGTACTTC	CASSMLGQDVSYEQYF
TRBV5-4	TRBD1	TRBJ2-7	.	TGTGCCAGCAGCTTGGATTCCAGGGAACAGGGGTACGAGCAGTACTTC	CASSLDSREQGYEQYF
TRBV11-3	TRBD1	TRBJ1-2	.	TGTGCCAGCAGCTCCGGACAGGACTATGGCTACACCTTC	CASSSGQDYGYTF
TRBV7-8	TRBD2	TRBJ2-1	.	TGTGCCAGCAGCCCGGGAGGGCGAGCTTACAATGAGCAGTTCTTC	CASSPGGRAYNEQFF
TRBV5-1	TRBD2	TRBJ2-7	.	TGCGCCAGCAGCTTTTCAGCGGGAGATTACGAGCAGTACTTC	CASSFSAGDYEQYF
TRBV2	.	TRBJ1-1	.	TGTGCCAGCAGTGAGGGCCTCCAACATAACACTGAAGCTTTCTTT	CASSEGLQHNTEAFF
TRBV29-1	TRBD1	TRBJ2-1	.	TGCAGCGTTGATGAAGGGGGCGGGAATGAGCAGTTCTTC	CSVDEGGGNEQFF
TRBV5-1	TRBD1	TRBJ2-1	once	TGCGCCAGCAGCTTGGCATGGGGGACAGGGAACTACAATGAGCAGTTCTTC	CASSLAWGTGNYNEQFF
TRBV27	TRBD2	TRBJ2-7	.	TGTGCCAGCAGTTCTAGCGGGAGCTCCTACGAGCAGTACTTC	CASSSSGSSYEQYF
TRBV27	.	TRBJ1-3	.	TGTGCCAGCAGTCCCCGGGGCTCTGGAAACACCATATATTTT	CASSPRGSGNTIYF
TRBV5-6	.	TRBJ2-1	.	TGTGCCAGCAGCTTTCCCCAGATTACCTACAATGAGCAGTTCTTC	CASSFPQITYNEQFF